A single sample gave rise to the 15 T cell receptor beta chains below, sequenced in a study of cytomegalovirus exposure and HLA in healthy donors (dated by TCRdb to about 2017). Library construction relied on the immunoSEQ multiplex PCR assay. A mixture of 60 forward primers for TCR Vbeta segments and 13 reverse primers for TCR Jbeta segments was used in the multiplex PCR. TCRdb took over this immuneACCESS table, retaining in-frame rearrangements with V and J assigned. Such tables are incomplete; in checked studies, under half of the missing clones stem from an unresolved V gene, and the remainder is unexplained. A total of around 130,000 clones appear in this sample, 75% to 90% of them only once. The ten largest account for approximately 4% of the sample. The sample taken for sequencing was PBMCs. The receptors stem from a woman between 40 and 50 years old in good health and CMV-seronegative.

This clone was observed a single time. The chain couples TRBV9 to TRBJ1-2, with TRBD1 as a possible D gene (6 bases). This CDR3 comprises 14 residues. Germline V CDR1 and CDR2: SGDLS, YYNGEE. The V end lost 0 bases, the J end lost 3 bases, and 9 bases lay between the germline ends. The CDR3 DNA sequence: TGTGCCAGCAGCGTAGACAGGGCGGACTATGGCTACACCTTC. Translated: CASSVDRADYGYTF.

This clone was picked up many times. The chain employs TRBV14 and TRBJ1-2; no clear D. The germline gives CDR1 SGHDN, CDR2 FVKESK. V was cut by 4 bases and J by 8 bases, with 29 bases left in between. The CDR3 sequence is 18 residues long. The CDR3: CASSPSDFRAATPEGYTF. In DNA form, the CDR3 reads TGTGCCAGCAGCCCCTCGGACTTCCGGGCTGCAACCCCGGAGGGCTACACCTTC.

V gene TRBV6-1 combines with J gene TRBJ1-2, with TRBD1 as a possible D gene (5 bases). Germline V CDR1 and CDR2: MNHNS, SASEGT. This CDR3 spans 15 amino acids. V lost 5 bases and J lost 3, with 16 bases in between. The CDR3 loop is CASSPRLGRDYGYTF. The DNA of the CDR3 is TGTGCCAGCAGTCCAAGGCTGGGCAGGGACTATGGCTACACCTTC.

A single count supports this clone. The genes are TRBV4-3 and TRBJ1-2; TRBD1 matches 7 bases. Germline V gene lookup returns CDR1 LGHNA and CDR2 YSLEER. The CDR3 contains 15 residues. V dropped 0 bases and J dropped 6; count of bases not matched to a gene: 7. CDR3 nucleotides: TGCGCCAGCAGCCAAGAGAACAGGGGTAGGGATGGCTACACCTTC. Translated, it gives CASSQENRGRDGYTF.

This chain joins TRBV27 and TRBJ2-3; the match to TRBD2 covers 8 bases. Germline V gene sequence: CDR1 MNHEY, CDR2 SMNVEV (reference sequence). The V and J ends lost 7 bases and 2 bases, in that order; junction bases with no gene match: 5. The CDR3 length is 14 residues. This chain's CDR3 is CASIRRGVTDTQYF. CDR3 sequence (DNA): TGTGCCAGCATCCGGCGGGGGGTCACAGATACGCAGTATTTT.

The CDR3 nucleotides are TGTGCCAGTAGTGGTGCAGGGAACTCACCCCTCCACTTT. It specifies CASSGAGNSPLHF. This chain joins TRBV19 and TRBJ1-6; maybe TRBD1 (5 bases). V lost 5 bases, J lost 10 bases, and 12 bases lay in between. This CDR3 spans 13 amino acids. Germline loops: CDR1 LNHDA, CDR2 SQIVND (reference sequence).

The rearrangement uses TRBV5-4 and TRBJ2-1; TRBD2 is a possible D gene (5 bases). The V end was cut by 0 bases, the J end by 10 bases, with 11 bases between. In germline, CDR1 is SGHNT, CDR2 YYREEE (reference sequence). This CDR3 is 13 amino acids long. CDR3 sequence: CASSLAGVGEQFF. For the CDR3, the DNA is TGTGCCAGCAGCTTGGCCGGGGTGGGGGAGCAGTTCTTC.

In DNA form, the CDR3 reads TGTGCCAGCAGTTTGTGGGGCCAACGGCACACTGAAGCTTTCTTT. This encodes CASSLWGQRHTEAFF. The J gene is TRBJ1-1, the V gene TRBV27, with D possibly matching TRBD1 (5 bases). V lost 3 bases to trimming and J lost 3 bases, with 14 bases between them. CDR1 and CDR2 from the germline V gene are MNHEY and SMNVEV (reference sequence). This CDR3 has 15 amino acids.

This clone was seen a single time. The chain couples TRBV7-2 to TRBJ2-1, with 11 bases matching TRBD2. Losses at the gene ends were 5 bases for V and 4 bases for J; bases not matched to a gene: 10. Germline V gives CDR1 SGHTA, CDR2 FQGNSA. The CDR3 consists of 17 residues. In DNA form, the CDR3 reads TGTGCCAGCAGCACTAGCGGGGGCGGGGGGGCGTACAATGAGCAGTTCTTC. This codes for CASSTSGGGGAYNEQFF.

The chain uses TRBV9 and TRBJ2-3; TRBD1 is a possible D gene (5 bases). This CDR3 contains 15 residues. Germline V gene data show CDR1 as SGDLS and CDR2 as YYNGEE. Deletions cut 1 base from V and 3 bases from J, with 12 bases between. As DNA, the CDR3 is TGTGCCAGCAGCGTAAGGGGTAGCAAGACAGATACGCAGTATTTT. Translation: CASSVRGSKTDTQYF.

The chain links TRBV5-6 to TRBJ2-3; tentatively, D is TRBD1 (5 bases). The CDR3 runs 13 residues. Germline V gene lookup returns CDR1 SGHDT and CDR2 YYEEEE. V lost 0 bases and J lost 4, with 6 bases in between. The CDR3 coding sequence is TGTGCCAGCAGCTTGGCAGGGCCAGATACGCAGTATTTT. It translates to CASSLAGPDTQYF. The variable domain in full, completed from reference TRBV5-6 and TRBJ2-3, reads DAGVTQSPTHLIKTRGQQVTLRCSPKSGHDTVSWYQQALGQGPQFIFQYYEEEERQRGNFPDRFSGHQFPNYSSELNVNALLLGDSALYLCASSLAGPDTQYFGPGTRLTVL.

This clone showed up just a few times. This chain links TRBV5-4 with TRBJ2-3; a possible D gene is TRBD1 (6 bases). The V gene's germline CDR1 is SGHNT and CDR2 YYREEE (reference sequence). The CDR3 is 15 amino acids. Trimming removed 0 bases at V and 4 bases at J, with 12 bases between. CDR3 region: CASSLDREFPDTQYF. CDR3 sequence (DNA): TGTGCCAGCAGCTTGGACAGGGAATTCCCAGATACGCAGTATTTT. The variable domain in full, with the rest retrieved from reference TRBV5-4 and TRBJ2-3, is ETGVTQSPTHLIKTRGQQVTLRCSSQSGHNTVSWYQQALGQGPQFIFQYYREEENGRGNFPPRFSGLQFPNYSSELNVNALELDDSALYLCASSLDREFPDTQYFGPGTRLTVL.

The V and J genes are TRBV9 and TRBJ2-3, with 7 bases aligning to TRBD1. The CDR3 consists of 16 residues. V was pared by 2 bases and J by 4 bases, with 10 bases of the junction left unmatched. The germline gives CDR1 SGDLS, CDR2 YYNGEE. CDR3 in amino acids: CASSVFDRAASDTQYF. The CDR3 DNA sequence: TGTGCCAGCAGCGTTTTTGACAGGGCGGCCTCAGATACGCAGTATTTT.

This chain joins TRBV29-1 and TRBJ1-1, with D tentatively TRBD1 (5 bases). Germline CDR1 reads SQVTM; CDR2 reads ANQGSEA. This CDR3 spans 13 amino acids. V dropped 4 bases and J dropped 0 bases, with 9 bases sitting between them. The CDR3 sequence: CSVVGAMNTEAFF. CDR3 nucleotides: TGCAGCGTTGTTGGGGCGATGAACACTGAAGCTTTCTTT. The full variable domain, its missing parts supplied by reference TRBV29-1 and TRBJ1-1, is SAVISQKPSRDICQRGTSLTIQCQVDSQVTMMFWYRQQPGQSLTLIATANQGSEATYESGFVIDKFPISRPNLTFSTLTVSNMSPEDSSIYLCSVVGAMNTEAFFGQGTRLTVV.

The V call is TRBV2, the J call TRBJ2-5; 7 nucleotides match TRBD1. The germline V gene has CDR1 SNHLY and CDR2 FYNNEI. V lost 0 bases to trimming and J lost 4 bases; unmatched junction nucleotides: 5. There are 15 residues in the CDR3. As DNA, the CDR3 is TGTGCCAGCAGTGAAGCGCTAGGGGGCCGAGAGACCCAGTACTTC. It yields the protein CASSEALGGRETQYF.